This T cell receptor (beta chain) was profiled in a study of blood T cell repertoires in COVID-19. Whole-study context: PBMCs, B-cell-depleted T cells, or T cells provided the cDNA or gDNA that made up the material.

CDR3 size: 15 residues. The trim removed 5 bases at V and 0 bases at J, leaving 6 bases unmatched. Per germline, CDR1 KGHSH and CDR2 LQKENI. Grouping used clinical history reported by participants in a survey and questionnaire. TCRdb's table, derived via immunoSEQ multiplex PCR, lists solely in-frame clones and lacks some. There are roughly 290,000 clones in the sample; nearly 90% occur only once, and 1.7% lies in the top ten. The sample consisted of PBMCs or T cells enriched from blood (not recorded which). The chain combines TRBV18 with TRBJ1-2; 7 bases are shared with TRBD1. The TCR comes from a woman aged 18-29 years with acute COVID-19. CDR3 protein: CASSIPDRPNYGYTF. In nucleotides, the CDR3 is TGTGCCAGCTCAATACCGGACAGGCCTAACTATGGCTACACCTTC.